The clone carrying this TCR beta chain was counted at least ten times. The sample comes from a study of regulatory T cells in long-lasting Graves disease. Sequencing libraries for TCR beta were prepared with iRepertoire HTBI primers and Arm-PCR of CDR3 regions. A single record per CDR3 protein comes from TCRdb applying MiXCR to the multiplex PCR reads. The table shows about 400,000 distinct CDR3 sequences, with approximately 15% occurring only once. This CDR3 is built from 16 residues. V trimming: 3 bases; J trimming: 4 bases; junction bases outside the gene matches: 10. Time point here: newly diagnosed GD, antithyroid drugs for less than 3 months. Construction of the TCR library relied on RNA isolated from PBMCs. The same sample was also studied in work on T cells in Graves' hyperthyroidism and ophthalmopathy.

The clonotype comes from a woman between 40 and 55 years old with Graves disease. The chain employs TRBV12-3 or TRBV12-4 and TRBJ1-2; TRBD1 matches at 8 bases. The input for sequencing was peripheral blood mononuclear cells (PBMCs), taken at new diagnosis, from a patient treated with antithyroid drugs. CDR3 bases: TGTGCCAGCAGTTTTGGCCGGGACAGGAGAAGCTATGGCTACACCTTC. This codes for CASSFGRDRRSYGYTF.